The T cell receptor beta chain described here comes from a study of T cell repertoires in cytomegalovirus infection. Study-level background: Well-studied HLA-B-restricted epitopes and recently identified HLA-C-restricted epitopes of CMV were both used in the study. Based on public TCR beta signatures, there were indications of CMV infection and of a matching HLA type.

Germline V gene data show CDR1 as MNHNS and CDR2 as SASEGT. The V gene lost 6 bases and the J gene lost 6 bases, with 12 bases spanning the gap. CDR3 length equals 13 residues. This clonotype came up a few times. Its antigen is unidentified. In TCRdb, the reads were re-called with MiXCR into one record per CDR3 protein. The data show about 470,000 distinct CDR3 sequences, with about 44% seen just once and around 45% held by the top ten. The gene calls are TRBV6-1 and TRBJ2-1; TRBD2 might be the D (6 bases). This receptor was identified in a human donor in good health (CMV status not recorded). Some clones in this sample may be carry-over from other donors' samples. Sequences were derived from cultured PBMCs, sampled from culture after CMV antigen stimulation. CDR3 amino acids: CASRRAGTNEQFF. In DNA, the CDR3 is TGTGCCAGCAGAAGGGCGGGAACCAATGAGCAGTTCTTC.